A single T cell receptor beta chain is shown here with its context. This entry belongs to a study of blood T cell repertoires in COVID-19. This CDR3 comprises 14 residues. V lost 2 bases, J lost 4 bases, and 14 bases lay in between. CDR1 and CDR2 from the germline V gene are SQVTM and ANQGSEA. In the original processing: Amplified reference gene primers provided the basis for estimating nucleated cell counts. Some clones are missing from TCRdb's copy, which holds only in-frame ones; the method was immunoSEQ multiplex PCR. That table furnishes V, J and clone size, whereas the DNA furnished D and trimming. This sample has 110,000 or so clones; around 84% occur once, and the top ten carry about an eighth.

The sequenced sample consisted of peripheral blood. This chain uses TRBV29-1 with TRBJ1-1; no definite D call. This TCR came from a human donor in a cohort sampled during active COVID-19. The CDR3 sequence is CSVELGGSGTEAFF. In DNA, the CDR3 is TGCAGCGTTGAATTAGGTGGGAGTGGCACTGAAGCTTTCTTT.